The 18 T cell receptor beta chains listed next were all sequenced from one sample in a study of blood T cell repertoires in COVID-19. This table comes from immunoSEQ multiplex PCR, and its TCRdb copy is limited to in-frame clones, with some not included. The table has a few hundred thousand clones, 85% to 90% seen once. Sequenced input: PBMCs or T cells enriched from blood (not recorded which). The receptors come from a woman between 40 and 55 years old who had recovered from COVID-19.

The chain joins TRBV19 to TRBJ2-1; D is possibly TRBD1 (6 bases). This CDR3 comprises 14 residues. Germline-derived CDR1 and CDR2 are LNHDA and SQIVND (reference sequence). Trimming left V 6 bases short and J 4 bases short, with 13 bases between. This chain's CDR3 is CASRNRDTYNEQFF. CDR3 in DNA: TGTGCCAGTAGGAACCGGGACACATACAATGAGCAGTTCTTC.

This clone has a single count. The V call is TRBV5-1, the J call TRBJ2-4; 8 positions match TRBD2. Germline V gene lookup returns CDR1 SGHRS and CDR2 YFSETQ. After removal of 4 bases from V and 2 bases from J, the junction contained 2 bases not matched to a gene. The CDR3 runs to 14 residues. The CDR3 is CASSREGSKNIQYF. CDR3 DNA: TGCGCCAGCAGCCGGGAGGGGTCCAAAAACATTCAGTACTTC.

This chain links TRBV7-9 with TRBJ1-4, with D possibly matching TRBD1 (6 bases). V was clipped by 6 bases and J by 8 bases, with 22 bases between them. Per the germline V gene, CDR1 is SEHNR and CDR2 is FQNEAQ (reference sequence). This CDR3 spans 16 amino acids. The CDR3 coding sequence is TGTGCCAGCAGGACCGAACAGGGTTACCCAGGGGAAAAACTGTTTTTT. This translates into CASRTEQGYPGEKLFF.

The chain carries TRBV13 and TRBJ2-2, with D uncertain. Germline V CDR1 and CDR2: PRHDT, FYEKMQ (reference sequence). Trimming removed 2 bases at V and 7 bases at J, with 11 bases between. The CDR3 runs to 14 residues. The CDR3 bases are TGTGCCAGCAGCTTATCTACTGAGAACGGGGAGCTGTTTTTT. Protein: CASSLSTENGELFF.

V gene TRBV9 combines with J gene TRBJ2-7; D is ambiguous. Trimming stripped 4 bases from V and 0 bases from J, with 11 bases between. Germline V lookup: CDR1 SGDLS, CDR2 YYNGEE. The CDR3 is 14 residues long. The CDR3 loop reads CASSSLPSSYEQYF. CDR3 DNA: TGTGCCAGCAGCTCCTTACCGAGCTCCTACGAGCAGTACTTC.

This clone was observed once. The chain couples TRBV6-4 to TRBJ2-3; the D is unclear. Trimming removed 7 bases at V and 11 bases at J, with 7 bases between. In germline, CDR1 is MRHNA, CDR2 SNTAGT. The CDR3 spans 9 residues. For the CDR3, the DNA is TGTGCCAGCAACCGTAGGCAGTATTTT. It specifies CASNRRQYF.

The gene calls are TRBV30 and TRBJ1-2; perhaps TRBD1 as D (5 bases). The germline V and J ends were trimmed by 3 bases and 8 bases, with 16 bases remaining between them. Germline V gene data show CDR1 as GTSNPN and CDR2 as SVGIG (reference sequence). The CDR3 totals 13 residues. In DNA, the CDR3 is TGTGCCTGGAGCCGCGGGGACCTCGGGGGCTACACCTTC. Encoded protein: CAWSRGDLGGYTF.

The V and J genes are TRBV24-1 and TRBJ1-2, with a tentative D call TRBD1 (5 bases). V lost 3 bases and J lost 10, with 11 bases in between. Looked up from germline, CDR1 is KGHDR and CDR2 is SFDVKD. CDR3 size: 12 residues. The CDR3, as DNA: TGTGCCACCAGTGATGGTCAGGGACTCTACACCTTC. The encoded protein is CATSDGQGLYTF.

The chain employs TRBV24-1 and TRBJ2-5; the D gene is possibly TRBD2 (6 bases). This CDR3 contains 16 residues. Trimming shortened V by 4 bases and J by 4 bases, and 18 bases separated the two germline ends. The germline V gene has CDR1 KGHDR and CDR2 SFDVKD. CDR3 bases: TGTGCCACCAGTGAGCCCCGGGACTCAGGTCGAGAGACCCAGTACTTC. It codes for CATSEPRDSGRETQYF.

The V call is TRBV24-1, the J call TRBJ2-1; D possibly corresponds to TRBD2 (5 bases). Germline CDR1 reads KGHDR; CDR2 reads SFDVKD. V was trimmed by 8 bases and J by 4 bases, leaving 14 bases between them. CDR3 size: 14 residues. Here the CDR3 reads CATIPPQRYNEQFF. DNA of the CDR3: TGTGCCACCATCCCCCCTCAGCGGTACAATGAGCAGTTCTTC.

V gene TRBV29-1 combines with J gene TRBJ2-7; 8 bases are shared with TRBD2. V shed 6 bases, J shed 3 bases, and the junction held 7 bases outside the gene matches. Germline assignment: CDR1 SQVTM and CDR2 ANQGSEA. The CDR3 has 13 amino acids. This CDR3 reads CSVSSGLIYEQYF. For the CDR3, the DNA is TGCAGCGTATCTAGCGGGCTAATCTACGAGCAGTACTTC.

The V call is TRBV10-1, the J call TRBJ1-4; D remains ambiguous. Deletions cut 11 bases from V and 6 bases from J, with 22 bases between. Germline CDR1 and CDR2: WNHNN and SYGVQD (reference sequence). The CDR3 sequence is 15 residues long. The CDR3 spells CAGFWSDTIHEKLFF. The CDR3 DNA reads as TGCGCCGGGTTTTGGTCCGACACGATACATGAAAAACTGTTTTTT.

The chain links TRBV7-2 to TRBJ2-5, with 12 bases aligning to TRBD2. V lost 5 bases and J lost 5; bases outside the gene matches: 12. Germline assignment: CDR1 SGHTA and CDR2 FQGNSA. This CDR3 is built from 17 residues. This chain's CDR3 is CASSPPSGRALWETQYF. In DNA, the CDR3 is TGTGCCAGCAGCCCTCCTAGCGGGAGGGCCTTGTGGGAGACCCAGTACTTC.

The V and J genes are TRBV7-6 and TRBJ2-2; 12 bases fit TRBD2. The junction had 6 bases not matched to a gene; V was cut back by 5 bases and J by 5 bases. The CDR3 is 16 residues long. Germline CDR1 is SGHVS and CDR2 is FNYEAQ. CDR3 sequence: CASSPRLAGVTGELFF. CDR3 nucleotides: TGTGCCAGCAGCCCACGACTAGCGGGAGTTACCGGGGAGCTGTTTTTT. Supplemented by reference TRBV7-6 and TRBJ2-2, the full variable domain reads GAGVSQSPRYKVTKRGQDVALRCDPISGHVSLYWYRQALGQGPEFLTYFNYEAQQDKSGLPNDRFSAERPEGSISTLTIQRTEQRDSAMYRCASSPRLAGVTGELFFGEGSRLTVL.

The gene calls are TRBV11-2 and TRBJ2-7; 7 bases match TRBD2. Germline CDR1 reads SGHAT; CDR2 reads FQNNGV. With V trimmed by 0 bases and J by 3 bases, 2 bases remained unmatched. This CDR3 spans 14 amino acids. The CDR3 DNA sequence: TGTGCCAGCAGCTTAGATTGGGAGGGCTACGAGCAGTACTTC. It specifies CASSLDWEGYEQYF. Full variable domain (remainder filled in from reference TRBV11-2 and TRBJ2-7): EAGVAQSPRYKIIEKRQSVAFWCNPISGHATLYWYQQILGQGPKLLIQFQNNGVVDDSQLPKDRFSAERLKGVDSTLKIQPAKLEDSAVYLCASSLDWEGYEQYFGPGTRLTVT.

Here the CDR3 reads CASSPRTASGPNQPQHF. CDR3 nucleotides: TGTGCCAGCAGCCCCCGGACAGCATCGGGACCTAATCAGCCCCAGCATTTT. This sequence joins TRBV6-2 or TRBV6-3 and TRBJ1-5; a weak D match, TRBD1 (6 bases). Per germline, CDR1 MNHEY and CDR2 SVGEGT. Trimming cost V 6 bases and J 4 bases, with 22 bases left between them. The CDR3 covers 17 residues.

The chain has TRBV29-1 and TRBJ2-7, with D perhaps matching TRBD2 (5 bases). Germline lookup yields CDR1 SQVTM and CDR2 ANQGSEA. This CDR3 is 12 amino acids long. V gave up 5 bases and J gave up 4 bases, with 12 bases separating them. CDR3 nucleotides: TGCAGCGTTAGTTCCGGGGAATACGAGCAGTACTTC. This encodes CSVSSGEYEQYF.

The chain carries TRBV11-2 and TRBJ2-1, with 9 nucleotides matching TRBD2. The trim removed 0 bases at V and 4 bases at J, leaving 1 base unmatched. Germline CDR1 SGHAT, CDR2 FQNNGV. This CDR3 has 15 amino acids. CDR3 sequence: CASSLEAGGYNEQFF. DNA of the CDR3: TGTGCCAGCAGCTTAGAAGCGGGAGGTTACAATGAGCAGTTCTTC. The variable domain in full, completed from reference TRBV11-2 and TRBJ2-1, reads EAGVAQSPRYKIIEKRQSVAFWCNPISGHATLYWYQQILGQGPKLLIQFQNNGVVDDSQLPKDRFSAERLKGVDSTLKIQPAKLEDSAVYLCASSLEAGGYNEQFFGPGTRLTVL.